The clone carrying this T cell receptor beta chain was seen a few times. The data derive from a study of T cells after yellow fever vaccination. MiXCR, applied by TCRdb to the 5' RACE reads, yields one record per CDR3 protein. Among about 580,000 distinct CDR3 sequences listed, around 16% were seen once. Trimming took off 1 base at V and 5 bases at J, with 12 bases between the two ends. The CDR3 is 15 amino acids. Germline CDR1 and CDR2: SGHRS and YFSETQ. The sequence was obtained from a man aged 18 to 35 who received the YFV17D yellow fever vaccine. The specimen comprised PBMCs, sampled less than 6 days after the first yellow fever vaccination. This chain connects TRBV5-1 to TRBJ1-4; D not certain. The CDR3, as DNA: TGCGCCAGCAGCTTGTACGGGGTTCTGAATGAAAAACTGTTTTTT. It encodes CASSLYGVLNEKLFF.